A selection of T cell receptor beta chains follows, all from one sample in a study of cytomegalovirus exposure and HLA in healthy donors. Method: immunoSEQ multiplex PCR; TCRdb's copy keeps in-frame clones and lacks some. The sample shows roughly 160,000 clones, less than 80% of them seen only once. The material sequenced was PBMCs. The receptor set was obtained from a man aged 35-49 years in good health and CMV-seronegative. The CDR3 runs from the conserved cysteine through the conserved F or W. The D gene is left open where the match is weak. Size is stated for part of the rows, as once, few or many counts, or as a class when the clone is expanded.

j_call d_call v_call clone_size cdr3_nt cdr3_aa
TRBJ1-2 - TRBV14 medium-sized TGTGCCAGCAGCCAAGATAGCCTAGCCGGCTACACCTTC CASSQDSLAGYTF
TRBJ2-7 - TRBV19 - TGTGCCAGTAGTAGGTTCGACAATCCCTACGAGCAGTACTTC CASSRFDNPYEQYF
TRBJ2-3 - TRBV19 - TGTGCCAGTAGTATCGGGGTGAGTAGCACAGATACGCAGTATTTT CASSIGVSSTDTQYF
TRBJ2-3 TRBD2 TRBV6-4 few TGTGCCAGCAGTCGTAGCGGGAGAAGCACAGATACGCAGTATTTT CASSRSGRSTDTQYF
TRBJ1-5 - TRBV2 - TGTGCCAGCAGCTTAAGCAGGGTGCGCGCTCAGCCCCAGCATTTT CASSLSRVRAQPQHF
TRBJ2-3 - TRBV7-9 - TGTGCCAGCAGCCCAGGACAAGTCAGCACAGATACGCAGTATTTT CASSPGQVSTDTQYF
TRBJ2-1 TRBD2 TRBV7-6 - TGTGCCAGCAGCAAAAGCGGGAGCAGGTCCTACAATGAGCAGTTCTTC CASSKSGSRSYNEQFF
TRBJ2-1 TRBD2 TRBV5-4 - TGTGCCAGCAGCTTGGAACTAGCGGGAGATGGGGAGCAGTTCTTC CASSLELAGDGEQFF
TRBJ2-7 - TRBV6-6 - TGTGCCAGCAGCCACAGGGACACCTCCTACGAGCAGTACTTC CASSHRDTSYEQYF
TRBJ2-3 TRBD2 TRBV5-1 - TGCGCCAGCAGCTCCGGACTAGCGGGAATGGGCCAGGTGTCGGATACGCAGTATTTT CASSSGLAGMGQVSDTQYF
TRBJ2-2 - TRBV12-5 - TGTGCTAGTGGTTTGGTACCCTACCCCGGGGAGCTGTTTTTT CASGLVPYPGELFF
TRBJ2-3 - TRBV2 - TGTGCCAGCAGCGAGGGACTTCCTAGCACAGATACGCAGTATTTT CASSEGLPSTDTQYF
TRBJ2-3 TRBD2 TRBV2 - TGTGCCAGCAGTCAACTAGCGACGCAGGGAAATACGCAGTATTTT CASSQLATQGNTQYF
TRBJ2-1 - TRBV4-2 - TGTGCCAGCAGCCAAGAGGTAGCCCCCGATGAGCAGTTCTTC CASSQEVAPDEQFF
TRBJ2-2 - TRBV12-5 - TGTGCTAGTGGCTCCCCCGGAGGCGGGGAGCTGTTTTTT CASGSPGGGELFF
TRBJ2-3 - TRBV6-4 - TGTGCCAGCAGTGACTCGTCCGGAGGGATGGATACGCAGTATTTT CASSDSSGGMDTQYF
TRBJ2-7 - TRBV2 few TGTGCCAGCAGTGCAGGTTCCCTATACGAGCAGTACTTC CASSAGSLYEQYF
TRBJ2-1 TRBD2 TRBV5-1 - TGCGCCAGCAGCTTGCGGGGGGCCTACAATGAGCAGTTCTTC CASSLRGAYNEQFF
TRBJ2-1 - TRBV2 - TGTGCCAGCACGGGAGACTCCTACAATGAGCAGTTCTTC CASTGDSYNEQFF
TRBJ2-1 TRBD1 TRBV5-4 - TGTGCCAGCAGCCCGACAGGGGGCAGGGTCGATGAGCAGTTCTTC CASSPTGGRVDEQFF
TRBJ2-6 - TRBV28 - TGTGCCAGCAGTTCGACCCCCTTCATGAGACACGACCTTCATGGGGCCAACGTCCTGACTTTC CASSSTPFMRHDLHGANVLTF
TRBJ2-2 - TRBV19 - TGTGCCAGTAGTATGAGGCAGGGCACCGGGGAGCTGTTTTTT CASSMRQGTGELFF
TRBJ1-2 - TRBV28 - TGTGCCAGCGGTATCTCGGGTCCTGTCCCCCATGGCTACACCTTC CASGISGPVPHGYTF
TRBJ1-2 - TRBV7-6 - TGTGCCAGCAGCTTAGTATCAATCGGACAGAATACTAACTATGGCTACACCTTC CASSLVSIGQNTNYGYTF
TRBJ2-1 TRBD2 TRBV27 - TGTGCCAGCAGAACTAGCGGGGGTAATGAGCAGTTCTTC CASRTSGGNEQFF
TRBJ2-5 - TRBV9 - TGTGCCAGCAGCGTAGCCCCCCCGGAGACCCAGTACTTC CASSVAPPETQYF
TRBJ2-7 TRBD2 TRBV5-1 - TGCGCCAGCAGCCCGTGGACTAGCCCTACCTCTAGCGAGCAGTACTTC CASSPWTSPTSSEQYF
TRBJ2-7 TRBD2 TRBV6-1 - TGTGCCAGTAGAGCGGGAGCCTACGAGCAGTACTTC CASRAGAYEQYF
TRBJ1-2 - TRBV29-1 - TGCAGCGTTCGGCTGGAGGCCGGCTATGGCTACACCTTC CSVRLEAGYGYTF
TRBJ2-5 TRBD1 TRBV10-3 - TGTGCCATCAGTGAGGACAGGGGACGAGAGACCCAGTACTTC CAISEDRGRETQYF
TRBJ2-7 TRBD1 TRBV6-5 - TGTGCCAGCAGTTACATGACAGGGGCGTCCTACGAGCAGTACTTC CASSYMTGASYEQYF
TRBJ1-5 - TRBV2 - TGTGCCAGCGGACGGGGGGAGGGTCTGCAGCCCCAGCATTTT CASGRGEGLQPQHF
TRBJ1-2 - TRBV19 - TGTGCCAGTAGTATAGATCTCTTC CASSIDLF
TRBJ1-2 TRBD1 TRBV2 - TGTGCCAGCACCAGGGGGGTCACCAACTATGGCTACACCTTC CASTRGVTNYGYTF
TRBJ2-5 TRBD2 TRBV7-2 - TGTGCCAGCAGCTTTCCAGCGGGACAAGAGACCCAGTACTTC CASSFPAGQETQYF
TRBJ2-3 - TRBV5-8 - TGTGCCAGCAACAGGCGGGGAACGGCCACAGATACGCAGTATTTT CASNRRGTATDTQYF
TRBJ2-3 TRBD2 TRBV27 - TGTGCCACAGCCCGCGGACTAGCGGGAGGAGTCACAGATACGCAGTATTTT CATARGLAGGVTDTQYF
TRBJ2-1 - TRBV4-1 - TGCGCCAGCAGCCAAGAGGCTAGCAGACACAATGAGCAGTTCTTC CASSQEASRHNEQFF
TRBJ2-7 - TRBV7-2 - TGTGCCAGCAGCTTATCCACAGGCCTCTCCTACGAGCAGTACTTC CASSLSTGLSYEQYF
TRBJ1-1 - TRBV19 - TGTGCCAGTAGTATCAGAGGGCGGGTTGTCGGAGGCACTGAAGCTTTCTTT CASSIRGRVVGGTEAFF
TRBJ2-2 TRBD2 TRBV6-4 - TGTGCCAGCAGTGACGGGACTAGCACCGGGGAGCTGTTTTTT CASSDGTSTGELFF
TRBJ1-6 - TRBV6-6 - TGTGCCAGCAGTTACCGGGGAGATAATTCACCCCTCCACTTT CASSYRGDNSPLHF
TRBJ1-1 - TRBV28 - TGTGCCAGCAGTGAGCGTATTGAAGCTTTCTTT CASSERIEAFF
TRBJ2-3 TRBD2 TRBV4-3 - TGCGCCAGCAGCCAAGATGCGACGGGAGGTGGCACAGATACGCAGTATTTT CASSQDATGGGTDTQYF
TRBJ2-2 TRBD2 TRBV6-5 - TGTGCCAGCAGTTGGTCCGGGGGGACTACCGGGGAGCTGTTTTTT CASSWSGGTTGELFF
TRBJ2-7 - TRBV5-1 - TGCGCCAGCAGCTTGGCCAGGGGGGCACAGTACTTC CASSLARGAQYF
TRBJ2-7 TRBD2 TRBV2 - TGTGCCAGCAGTGAATCAGGACTAGCGAGCGAGCAGTACTTC CASSESGLASEQYF
TRBJ2-2 - TRBV2 few TGTGCCAGCAGGGGGACTCCAAACACCGGGGAGCTGTTTTTT CASRGTPNTGELFF
TRBJ2-5 - TRBV19 - TGTGCCAGTAGATCGACAGGCCAAGAGACCCAGTACTTC CASRSTGQETQYF
TRBJ2-2 TRBD1 TRBV4-2 - TGTGCCAGCAGCCAAGTCCGACAGGGGGTGAATTCCGGGGAGCTGTTTTTT CASSQVRQGVNSGELFF
TRBJ2-1 TRBD2 TRBV4-3 - TGCGCCAGCAGCCCCGGACTAGCGGGAGTCCCGGATGAGCAGTTCTTC CASSPGLAGVPDEQFF
TRBJ2-2 TRBD2 TRBV6-6 - TGTGCCAGCAGGGTGGGAGGGGCGGGGGAGCTGTTTTTT CASRVGGAGELFF
TRBJ2-2 TRBD1 TRBV29-1 - TGCAGCGCCCCGGGGACAGACTCCACCGGGGAGCTGTTTTTT CSAPGTDSTGELFF
TRBJ2-7 TRBD2 TRBV18 once TGTGCCAGCTCCCCTAGATCGGGTCTAGCGGGAGTTCGCGAGCAGTACTTC CASSPRSGLAGVREQYF
TRBJ2-1 TRBD2 TRBV2 few TGTGCCAGCTCGGCTAGCGGGAACCAAGGGTATTCTGAGCAGTTCTTC CASSASGNQGYSEQFF
TRBJ1-3 - TRBV29-1 - TGCAGCGTTACCTTGAGCTCTGGAAACACCATATATTTT CSVTLSSGNTIYF